This paragraph covers one T cell receptor (beta chain) sequence. Its antigen is currently unknown. The data were taken from a study of regulatory T cells in long-lasting Graves disease. V gave up 6 bases and J gave up 6 bases; unmatched junction bases: 7. The CDR3 covers 16 residues. Germline V gene lookup returns CDR1 SGHRS and CDR2 YFSETQ. CDR3-region Arm-PCR and iRepertoire HTBI primers produced the TCR beta libraries. As handled by the study authors: Identified segments across samples numbered about 64 TRBV and approximately 15 TRBJ. TCRdb redid the calling of the multiplex PCR reads with MiXCR, one entry per CDR3 protein. TCRdb, rather than the study authors, made the V and J calls. The sample shows fewer than 400,000 distinct CDR3 sequences, roughly a fifth of them seen only once. Time point given: persistent/refractory GD, antithyroid drugs over 5 years with positive TRAb. Extracted PBMC RNA gave rise to the TCR library. American Thyroid Association guidelines served as the basis for diagnosing Graves' disease.

Study outcomes and limitations: Persistent disease samples used TRBV28, TRBJ1-2 and TRBJ2-5 preferentially. Newly diagnosed Graves' patients had higher TCR diversity than persistent ones.

The source material was peripheral blood mononuclear cells (PBMCs), sampled when the disease was refractory, from a patient treated with antithyroid drugs. The origin of this receptor is a female donor with Graves disease. This sequence joins TRBV5-1 and TRBJ2-2; 14 bases are shared with TRBD2. The CDR3: CASKPGTSGRAGELFF. CDR3 in DNA: TGCGCCAGCAAACCCGGGACTAGCGGGAGAGCCGGGGAGCTGTTTTTT.